This T cell receptor beta chain was recorded in a study of cytomegalovirus exposure and HLA in healthy donors (dated by TCRdb to the late 2010s). With respect to the entire study: According to an earlier analysis of a few hundred of the donors, some 170 million T cells yielded approximately 120 million unique TCR beta sequences and about 300 Gb of sequence data. Every repertoire in the discovery cohort had been generated on one and the same sequencing platform. Roughly 5 DR-DQ haplotypes were handled as single units for association and clustering, since linkage in the cohort was strong. To predict cytomegalovirus infection status, the study brought together high-throughput TCR immunosequencing, statistical association of individual TCRs with disease status, and machine learning. The number of typed donors differed by locus: 629-630 for A, B, C, DRB1 and DQB1; approximately 540 for DQA1; roughly 600 for DPA1; and around 490 for DPB1. The study aimed to test whether signatures of past pathogen exposure could be identified by cataloging public T cell receptors. A later genetic analysis used genome-wide SNP genotypes for about 65% of the roughly 670 donors, treating that subset as a discovery cohort. Across under 500 genotyped donors of the cohort, an average of approximately 240,000 unique TCR beta nucleotide sequences per donor were sequenced, and roughly 17% of those sequences were non-productive. Of the roughly 400 genotyped donors, roughly 80% fell in the genetic ancestry cluster associated with self-reported Caucasian donors. An earlier analysis of 500 to 750 of the donors applied high-throughput TCR beta sequencing to assess whether each TCR beta V gene segment acted as functional or pseudogenic. A later analysis re-examined previously published TCR beta repertoires from more than 550 donors and added high-resolution HLA genotyping to investigate patterns of TCR occurrence. An early release covering about 600 HLA-typed donors comprised approximately 290 gigabases of sequencing data and approximately 80 million unique TCR sequences. Rather than drawing on any new phenotypic data, the later analysis identified candidate immune exposures from TCR beta sequences and the way those sequences occurred across donors. Besides the first cohort of around 700 subjects, a separate validation cohort made up of 120 different subjects was used. The study used immunosequencing to profile the T cell repertoires of some 600 subjects and linked those repertoires to cytomegalovirus serostatus. Both class I and class II loci were covered by HLA typing, at four-digit resolution. Donor age, sex, ethnicity and CMV serostatus were collected together with the repertoire data.

Note on this clone: Its antigen specificity is not known. The input lacks base qualities; no much larger clone sits a single base away.

In total, roughly 710 healthy bone marrow donors made up the cohort. At the time of sampling, all cohort members were nominally healthy, though unrecorded immune exposures were likely present. The donor was CMV seronegative and belonged to the group of more than 300 seronegative cohort members. Every donor gave a peripheral blood sample, and the peripheral blood mononuclear cells from that sample were used for TCR beta sequencing. Genomic DNA was extracted from the blood cell samples with the Qiagen DNeasy Blood Extraction Kit. Per the germline V gene, ENHRY is the CDR1 and SYGVKD is the CDR2. There are 14 amino acids in the CDR3, from cysteine to phenylalanine inclusive. Only the CDR3 DNA is retained, 42 bases long and in frame from the first base. After removal of 6 bases from V and 6 bases from J, the junction retains 5 bases not matched to a gene. Summary of the overall study and its limitations: A further reported finding was that TCR beta sequences accurately predicted the HLA-A and HLA-B alleles for most subjects in the first cohort. A few of the identified cytomegalovirus-associated TCR beta chains were confirmed in vitro to be specific for cytomegalovirus antigens. The earlier analysis of approximately 590 of the donors excluded some 16 rarely observed V segments, including chromosome 9 orphons, because counts were too low. Most CMV-associated TCR beta chains appeared to be HLA-restricted in a later analysis, and the HLA associations seemed to be driven largely by CMV exposure. Linkage disequilibrium might explain the correlated functional status among segregating V segments, but an unknown experimental factor could not be excluded. Roughly uniform sequencing depth across donors was assumed in presence/absence analyses, although this assumption may not hold. In a later genetic analysis, a missense DCLRE1C variant was associated with V-gene and J-gene trimming of TCR beta chains, and the association was replicated in an independent cohort. According to a later analysis, TCR association rates differed among HLA loci, with DRB1 alleles showing the most associated TCRs and HLA-C alleles showing the fewest. According to a later analysis, parvovirus B19, influenza, CMV and Epstein-Barr virus appeared linked to several top co-occurrence clusters. A cluster of highly shared sequence variants was judged likely to represent a technical artifact of the sequencing pipeline. Broadly in line with IMGT annotations, most TCR beta V segments showed up in productive rearrangements about 90% or about 30% of the time in an earlier analysis of several hundred of the donors. Most TCR sequences were observed very rarely across donors, whereas some public TCRs were present in many individuals. When HLA alleles, especially DR and DQ, strongly co-occurred, TCR associations were difficult to assign to individual alleles. A later analysis found that HLA-associated TCR beta chains were more clonally expanded and had lower generation probabilities than equally common non-associated chains. At a false discovery rate of 0.05, a later analysis linked about 16,000 TCR beta sequences to specific HLA alleles. The classifier was reported to diagnose cytomegalovirus status with high specificity and sensitivity in both the original cohort and the validation cohort. For the cohort, immune exposure information was limited to CMV serostatus. In the study, around 160 TCR beta chains were listed as associated with cytomegalovirus. The 87-base-pair reads could not distinguish some IMGT-functional V segments, including TRBV6-2 and TRBV6-3, so those segments were excluded. HLA typing was unavailable for some donors at each locus, so association tests used only the typed subset. The authors suggested that the approach could potentially be extended to other disease states and immunological phenotypes. In a later genetic analysis, fewer N-insertions in productive TCRs were reported among donors in an Asian-associated ancestry cluster than the roughly 700-donor mean. Only TCR beta chains were sequenced in this cohort, and the absence of alpha or paired-chain data limited detectable features.

The library came from the immunoSEQ multiplex PCR assay. For the multiplex PCR, a mixture combining 60 forward primers for TCR Vbeta segments and 13 reverse primers for TCR Jbeta segments was used. The CDR3 region of rearranged TCR beta genes was amplified from genomic DNA with a multiplex PCR assay. On the Illumina HiSeq System, the amplified TCR beta libraries were sequenced as 87-base-pair reads. The published analysis was carried out like this. Across the 600 to 700 repertoires, a later analysis counted tens of millions of unique TCR beta chains, 8.5 million to 12 million of which were shared by at least two donors. A nearest-neighbor algorithm error-corrected the raw reads and collapsed the reads into unique sequences, merging closely related sequences to remove PCR and sequencing errors. To assign V, D and J gene segments, CDR3 sequences were aligned to IMGT reference sequences. Each retained sequence needed at least a six-nucleotide match to both a V gene segment and a J gene segment. Rearrangements were classified as productive when the CDR3 lacked stop codons and remained in frame with V and J, and all other rearrangements were classified as non-productive. Following IMGT convention, CDR3 was defined as the stretch from the second conserved V-encoded cysteine to the conserved J-encoded phenylalanine. In an earlier analysis of roughly 610 of the donors, sequences lacking an unambiguous match to a single V gene segment were excluded. An earlier analysis of 550 to 650 of the donors classified V segments as functional when productive rearrangements were above 56.7% and as segregating when the standard deviation between donors was above 5%. To diagnose cytomegalovirus status from the catalog of TCR beta chain sequences, a statistical classification framework was built. In a later analysis, V and J genes were assigned by comparing TCR nucleotide sequences against IMGT/GENE-DB human TR gene sequences. The TCRdist pipeline was used in a later analysis to assign CDR3 sequences and most-parsimonious VDJ recombination scenarios. In a later analysis, every TCR beta chain was defined by the combination of its CDR3 amino acid sequence and its V-gene family, and reads without a unique V-gene family were dropped. As a way to deal with suspected cross-contamination and a sequencing artifact, a later analysis dropped 450 to 700 nucleotide sequences that were highly shared and had low generation probability. In a later analysis, a clonal expansion index was calculated for each public chain from normalized within-repertoire ranks of inferred template counts. In a later analysis, generation probabilities were computed with a VDJ recombination model fitted to out-of-frame rearrangements, and the resulting probabilities were checked against IGoR. In a later analysis, TCR-TCR, TCR-HLA and TCR-CMV co-occurrence was scored with hypergeometric tests, and a repertoire-size bias correction was applied to TCR pairs. A later analysis estimated false discovery rates by permuting HLA or CMV assignments 20 times. In a later analysis, co-occurring TCRs were grouped using DBSCAN, and TCRdist sequence similarity was added for clustering within HLA-allele-positive subsets. Repertoires with fewer than 30,000 or more than 120,000 public chains were left out of co-occurrence clustering, as were about five repertoires with anomalous nucleotide sharing. TCRdb limited this immuneACCESS table to in-frame rearrangements with V and J called. A share of clones is missing; checked studies link under half to unresolved V genes, and the rest is unexplained. V, J and clone size are taken as reported in that table, and D and trimming were inferred from the DNA itself. This sample is represented by 110,000 to 150,000 clones; roughly three quarters of them were singletons. The ten largest clones add up to 3.5% to 5% of the sample.

Sequencing was done on a sample of PBMCs. The sequence was obtained from a man aged 55 to 70 in good health and CMV-seronegative. Here the chain combines TRBV10-3 and TRBJ2-2; 9 junctional bases match TRBD1. The CDR3 in this case is CAISPDRGAGELFF. In nucleotide form, the sequence is TGTGCCATCAGCCCAGACAGGGGGGCCGGGGAGCTGTTTTTT.